This T cell receptor (beta chain) was observed in a study of T-cell reconstitution after alpha-beta-depleted transplantation in children. Study-level points and caveats: T cells produced anew were the main source of T-cell counts and diversity one year after transplant. Several hundred expanded graft clones reportedly were the source of alpha-beta T cells about two months after transplant. Surviving thymic progenitors and recipient T cells were the source of high TCRbeta diversity at day 60 in some patients.

Per the germline V gene, CDR1 is PRHDT and CDR2 is FYEKMQ (reference sequence). With 5 bases removed from V and 4 bases from J, the gap between germline ends came to 24 bases. The CDR3 is 18 residues long. This clonotype was seen a handful of times. Antigen unknown. Unique molecular identifiers were built into the TCRbeta library. TCRdb redid the calling of the PCR reads with MiXCR, one entry per CDR3 protein. This sample has approximately 230,000 distinct CDR3 sequences; more than 20% occur once, and the top ten carry about 5%. V and J are TRBV13 and TRBJ2-1, with D maybe TRBD2 (5 bases). The sequencing here drew on PBMCs, mostly from graft donor cells, taken 360 days after TCRalphabeta/CD19-depleted stem cell transplant. This receptor was taken from a female patient aged 2-10 years who had a stem cell transplant for congenital amegakaryocytic thrombocytopenia, so the T cells may come from the graft donor. The CDR3 nucleotides are TGTGCCAGCAGCAATAGTGTTGGTTCAAGGGCGGGTTACAATGAGCAGTTCTTC. This sequence encodes CASSNSVGSRAGYNEQFF. Looking up the rest from reference TRBV13 and TRBJ2-1 gives the full variable domain: AAGVIQSPRHLIKEKRETATLKCYPIPRHDTVYWYQQGPGQDPQFLISFYEKMQSDKGSIPDRFSAQQFSDYHSELNMSSLELGDSALYFCASSNSVGSRAGYNEQFFGPGTRLTVL.